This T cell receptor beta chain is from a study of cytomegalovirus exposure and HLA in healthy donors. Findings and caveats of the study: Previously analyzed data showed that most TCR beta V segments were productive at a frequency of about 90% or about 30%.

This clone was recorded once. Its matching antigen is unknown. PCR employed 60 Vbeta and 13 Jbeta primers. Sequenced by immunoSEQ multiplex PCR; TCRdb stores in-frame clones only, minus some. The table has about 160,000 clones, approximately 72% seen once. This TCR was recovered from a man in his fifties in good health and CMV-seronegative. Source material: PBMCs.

The CDR3, as DNA: TGCGCCAGCAGCCCGGGACAGGGGAACACTGAAGCTTTCTTT. Translated, it gives CASSPGQGNTEAFF. The chain joins TRBV5-1 to TRBJ1-1, with TRBD1 matching over 9 bases. V shed 4 bases, J shed 1 base, and the junction held 2 bases outside the gene matches. CDR1 and CDR2 from the germline V gene are SGHRS and YFSETQ. The CDR3 has 14 residues.